This T cell receptor (beta chain) was documented in a study of control samples from healthy donors and cancer patients. Germline-derived CDR1 and CDR2 are MNHEY and SMNVEV (reference sequence). This CDR3 contains 17 residues. V was trimmed by 3 bases and J by 5 bases, leaving 19 bases between them. The protocol was immunoSEQ multiplex PCR, while the TCRdb copy is restricted to in-frame clones and leaves out a portion. The sample shows 150,000 or so clones, approximately 90% of them seen only once. The chain uses TRBV27 and TRBJ2-2, with D perhaps matching TRBD1 (5 bases). The sequenced sample was blood. This TCR was sampled from a woman between 25 and 40 years old in good health. The CDR3 sequence is CASSFLQGWGGTGELFF. In DNA, the CDR3 is TGTGCCAGCAGTTTCCTCCAGGGATGGGGTGGTACCGGGGAGCTGTTTTTT.